Sequencing of this TCR beta chain was carried out in a study of shared clonotypes between healthy human individuals. As defined, naive CD8 cells were CD45RO-negative and positively selected for CCR7, with terminally differentiated effector memory CD45RA+ cells excluded. Deletions cut 6 bases from V and 4 bases from J, with 18 bases between. This CDR3 is built from 15 residues. Germline assignment: CDR1 MNHEY and CDR2 SMNVEV (reference sequence). Using immunoSEQ multiplex PCR, the repertoire was profiled, and TCRdb retains in-frame clones only, with some absent. Altogether under 700,000 clones are present, approximately 95% being singletons, with the ten largest covering 0.11%.

The V and J genes are TRBV27 and TRBJ1-1; D not certain. Sample: naive CD8+ T cells sorted from blood. The sequence was obtained from a woman aged 25 to 39 in good health. CDR3 in amino acids: CASSPFKQTATEAFF. The CDR3 bases are TGTGCCAGCAGCCCTTTCAAACAAACCGCCACTGAAGCTTTCTTT.